This T cell receptor beta chain comes out of a study of Graves' ophthalmopathy and Graves' hyperthyroidism. TCR beta CDR3 amplification used RNA transcripts. After a first-round RT-PCR with HTBI primers, a second-round multiplex PCR was run. TCRdb called the multiplex PCR reads again in MiXCR, with one record for every CDR3 protein. The sample has under 250,000 distinct CDR3 sequences; about 22% are singletons. Study-wide results and caveats: The model predicted progression of ophthalmopathy with a sensitivity of about 70%, and its specificity was about 76%.

The CDR3 runs 14 residues. Germline assignment: CDR1 MDHEN and CDR2 SYDVKM. V was pared by 5 bases and J by 0 bases, with 10 bases between. This clonotype has just one count. Its specificity is not known. Ophthalmopathic donors had moderate-to-severe activity, CAS ≥3 and NOSPECS ≥4, with disease that had lasted under 3 months. Other autoimmune disease, uncontrolled infection, pregnancy and lactation led to exclusion. Reliance was placed on clinical symptoms, serum thyroxine, TRAb, thyroid ultrasound and orbital computed tomography for diagnosis. This chain joins TRBV28 and TRBJ1-1; D ambiguous. Sequenced sample: peripheral blood. The TCR was taken from a woman aged 50 to 60 with Graves' ophthalmopathy. CDR3 sequence (DNA): TGTGCCAGCAGTCCGATCCCCGTGAACACTGAAGCTTTCTTT. Its protein is CASSPIPVNTEAFF.